The 3 T cell receptor beta chains given below trace back to one sample, sequenced in a study of neurological immune-mediated disorders. In TCRdb, the 5' RACE reads were re-called with MiXCR into one record per CDR3 protein. Seen here are under 80,000 distinct CDR3 sequences, 3.9% observed once, and the top ten hold 1.3%. The material sequenced was PBMCs. The receptor set was obtained from a man between 25 and 39 years old with multiple sclerosis.

This clonotype came up many times. V and J are TRBV7-8 and TRBJ1-6; D perhaps matches TRBD1 (6 bases). The CDR3 totals 17 residues. Trimming took off 2 bases at V and 6 bases at J, with 17 bases between the two ends. Germline V gene data show CDR1 as SGHVS and CDR2 as FQNEAQ. CDR3 DNA sequence: TGTGCCAGCAGCTTATGGGGGCCGGGGAGGTTTAATTCACCCCTCCACTTT. Its translation: CASSLWGPGRFNSPLHF.

This clonotype came up many times. The chain combines TRBV7-2 with TRBJ2-7, with no clear D. The CDR3 covers 14 residues. V gave up 6 bases and J gave up 7 bases, with 19 bases separating them. The V gene's germline CDR1 is SGHTA and CDR2 FQGNSA. The CDR3 protein is CASSSRRSYGEQYF. The DNA for the CDR3 is TGTGCCAGCAGTTCCCGGCGATCCTACGGGGAGCAGTACTTC.

This clonotype appeared many times. The chain recombines TRBV14 with TRBJ1-4; D uncertain. The CDR3 consists of 11 residues. The V end lost 2 bases, the J end lost 6 bases, and 1 base lay between the germline ends. The germline CDR1 and CDR2 sequences are SGHDN and FVKESK. CDR3: CASSQYEKLFF. CDR3 coding DNA: TGTGCCAGCAGCCAATATGAAAAACTGTTTTTT.